One and the same sample provided the 31 T cell receptor beta chains below, sequenced in a study of cytomegalovirus exposure and HLA in healthy donors. The PCR employed 60 Vbeta primers together with 13 Jbeta primers. Assay used: immunoSEQ multiplex PCR; TCRdb lists only in-frame clones, some missing. Of more than 100,000 clones in the sample, over 60% were seen once. Input material: PBMCs. Receptors originate from a human donor in good health.

CDR3 bases: TGCGCCAGCAGTCAACCCGGACTAGCGGCCTACAATGAGCAGTTCTTC. As protein: CASSQPGLAAYNEQFF. The chain uses TRBV5-1 and TRBJ2-1; 10 bases are shared with TRBD2. Germline loops: CDR1 SGHRS, CDR2 YFSETQ. J lost 2 bases, V lost 5 bases, and 7 bases had no gene match. The CDR3 covers 16 residues.

This rearrangement joins TRBV2 to TRBJ2-3; 7 nucleotides agree with TRBD2. V trimming: 6 bases; J trimming: 4 bases; junction bases outside the gene matches: 10. The CDR3 loop spans 15 amino acids. CDR1 is SNHLY, CDR2 FYNNEI, per germline. CDR3 nucleotide sequence: TGTGCCAGCAGACGGGACCGGGCGGGGGCAGATACGCAGTATTTT. Protein: CASRRDRAGADTQYF.

This clone has a handful of counts. This chain uses TRBV19 with TRBJ2-2; D is ambiguous. The CDR3 length is 12 residues. Germline values: CDR1 LNHDA, CDR2 SQIVND (reference sequence). V was clipped by 6 bases and J by 2 bases, with 4 bases between them. Here the CDR3 reads CASRHNTGELFF. The CDR3 DNA reads as TGTGCCAGTAGACACAACACCGGGGAGCTGTTTTTT. Filled out from reference TRBV19 and TRBJ2-2, the complete variable domain reads DGGITQSPKYLFRKEGQNVTLSCEQNLNHDAMYWYRQDPGQGLRLIYYSQIVNDFQKGDIAEGYSVSREKKESFPLTVTSAQKNPTAFYLCASRHNTGELFFGEGSRLTVL.

This clone was observed a single time. The chain uses TRBV7-9 and TRBJ2-7, with D tentatively TRBD2 (5 bases). In germline, CDR1 is SEHNR, CDR2 FQNEAQ (reference sequence). There are 14 residues in the CDR3. V lost 7 bases, J lost 6 bases, and 19 bases lay in between. Here the CDR3 reads CASTENSGRAEQYF. The DNA of the CDR3 is TGTGCCAGCACCGAAAACAGCGGTCGTGCCGAGCAGTACTTC.

This clone was counted a few times. V gene TRBV28 combines with J gene TRBJ2-5; no firm D call. In germline, CDR1 is MDHEN, CDR2 SYDVKM. V was shortened by 5 bases and J by 2 bases, with 12 bases between the two germline ends. CDR3 length: 14 residues. The CDR3 is CASSLPSLQETQYF. The CDR3 coding sequence is TGTGCCAGCAGTCTTCCCTCCCTTCAAGAGACCCAGTACTTC. The variable domain in full, with the rest retrieved from reference TRBV28 and TRBJ2-5, is DVKVTQSSRYLVKRTGEKVFLECVQDMDHENMFWYRQDPGLGLRLIYFSYDVKMKEKGDIPEGYSVSREKKERFSLILESASTNQTSMYLCASSLPSLQETQYFGPGTRLLVL.

The genes are TRBV9 and TRBJ2-3, with 16 bases fitting TRBD2. With 4 bases clipped from V and 2 bases from J, the junction kept 7 bases outside the gene matches. CDR1 SGDLS and CDR2 YYNGEE come from the germline V gene. The CDR3 consists of 18 residues. The CDR3: CASSPGLAGGPFTDTQYF. CDR3 coding DNA: TGTGCCAGCAGCCCGGGACTAGCGGGAGGGCCCTTCACAGATACGCAGTATTTT.

The chain uses TRBV9 and TRBJ2-3; D unclear. Germline CDR1 is SGDLS and CDR2 is YYNGEE. The CDR3 loop spans 15 amino acids. The V end lost 0 bases, the J end lost 2 bases, and 10 bases lay between the germline ends. The CDR3 protein is CASSVDIQITDTQYF. The CDR3 DNA reads as TGTGCCAGCAGCGTAGACATCCAGATCACAGATACGCAGTATTTT.

The CDR3 spells CASSVLAGEGETQYF. CDR3 sequence (DNA): TGTGCCAGCAGTGTCTTAGCGGGAGAGGGCGAGACCCAGTACTTC. The chain joins TRBV6-4 to TRBJ2-5, with TRBD2 identical over 9 bases. Germline CDR1 is MRHNA and CDR2 is SNTAGT. The trim removed 4 bases at V and 5 bases at J, leaving 8 bases unmatched. CDR3 length: 15 residues.

The chain links TRBV7-2 to TRBJ2-2, with a tentative D call TRBD2 (5 bases). The CDR3 covers 15 residues. Germline V gene sequence: CDR1 SGHTA, CDR2 FQGNSA. V was clipped by 5 bases and J by 4 bases, with 14 bases between them. For the CDR3, the DNA is TGTGCCAGCAGCGCGTTAGCGTTAGGCACCGGGGAGCTGTTTTTT. Protein product: CASSALALGTGELFF.

The chain joins TRBV4-1 to TRBJ2-1; tentatively, D is TRBD2 (6 bases). CDR3 length equals 15 residues. The ends were cut back, 9 bases at V and 0 bases at J, with 15 bases in the middle. Germline assignment: CDR1 MGHRA and CDR2 YSYEKL. The CDR3 is CASTLGGTSYNEQFF. The CDR3, as DNA: TGCGCCAGTACCCTTGGCGGGACCTCCTACAATGAGCAGTTCTTC.

With regard to this clone: The same CDR3 also results from other DNA sequences found in this sample. The chain links TRBV27 to TRBJ2-7, with TRBD1 matching over 8 bases. Germline trimming cut 4 bases from V and 2 bases from J; bases unmatched to any gene: 4. The V gene's germline CDR1 is MNHEY and CDR2 SMNVEV (reference sequence). The CDR3 runs 14 residues. The CDR3 DNA reads TGTGCCAGCAGTTCGTTGGACAGGGCCTACGAGCAGTACTTC. Protein sequence: CASSSLDRAYEQYF.

V gene TRBV10-3 combines with J gene TRBJ1-1, with D possibly TRBD1 on 5 matching bases. Per germline, CDR1 ENHRY and CDR2 SYGVKD. Trimming pared 9 bases from V and 0 bases from J, leaving 17 bases between. CDR3 length: 15 amino acids. CDR3 DNA sequence: TGTGCCATTTCTTCTGCACAGGTAATGAACACTGAAGCTTTCTTT. The encoded protein is CAISSAQVMNTEAFF.

The chain uses TRBV5-4 and TRBJ1-3, with 7 positions matching TRBD1. V lost 6 bases to trimming and J lost 2 bases; unmatched junction nucleotides: 5. Germline loops: CDR1 SGHNT, CDR2 YYREEE (reference sequence). This CDR3 contains 14 residues. CDR3 in DNA: TGTGCCAGCACAGACAGGGAGACTGGAAACACCATATATTTT. Protein product: CASTDRETGNTIYF.

This chain joins TRBV28 and TRBJ1-2, with D possibly matching TRBD1 (6 bases). This CDR3 is built from 14 residues. Germline V gene sequence: CDR1 MDHEN, CDR2 SYDVKM. Trimming shortened V by 3 bases and J by 2 bases, and 10 bases separated the two germline ends. The CDR3 spells CASSFTGTNYGYTF. For the CDR3, the DNA is TGTGCCAGCAGTTTTACAGGGACAAACTATGGCTACACCTTC.

The V call is TRBV9, the J call TRBJ2-7; tentatively, D is TRBD2 (5 bases). Germline CDR1 SGDLS, CDR2 YYNGEE. The CDR3 sequence is 16 residues long. The V and J ends lost 1 base and 6 bases respectively, with 20 bases between them. The CDR3, as DNA: TGTGCCAGCAGCGTATCGCCGGGAAGAAGTGCGGGCGAGCAGTACTTC. Translated, it gives CASSVSPGRSAGEQYF.

This chain links TRBV27 with TRBJ1-5; TRBD1 might be the D (5 bases). The CDR3 sequence is 16 residues long. Germline assignment: CDR1 MNHEY and CDR2 SMNVEV (reference sequence). Trimming took 6 bases from V and 3 from J, leaving 18 bases between them. For the CDR3, the DNA is TGTGCCAGCAGCCCGCTCCCGACCAGGGTCAATCAGCCCCAGCATTTT. Amino acid sequence: CASSPLPTRVNQPQHF.

V and J are TRBV7-8 and TRBJ1-3; the match to TRBD1 covers 11 bases. Unmatched junction bases numbered 7, after V lost 4 bases and J lost 5 bases. The germline V gene has CDR1 SGHVS and CDR2 FQNEAQ. The CDR3 runs 16 residues. The CDR3 DNA follows: TGTGCCAGCAGCTCAGGACAGGGGGCTGTTAGAAACACCATATATTTT. Protein sequence: CASSSGQGAVRNTIYF.

The chain employs TRBV28 and TRBJ2-2; tentative D call: TRBD1 (6 bases). CDR1 and CDR2 (germline): MDHEN, SYDVKM. The CDR3 totals 15 residues. Trimming took 6 bases from V and 2 from J, leaving 13 bases between them. The CDR3 spells CASRPNRDNTGELFF. The CDR3 nucleotides are TGTGCCAGCAGACCTAACAGGGACAACACCGGGGAGCTGTTTTTT.

This clone has just a few counts. The V and J genes are TRBV10-3 and TRBJ1-2; 10 bases are a match to TRBD1. CDR3 length: 14 residues. Germline values: CDR1 ENHRY, CDR2 SYGVKD. Losses at the gene ends were 7 bases for V and 5 bases for J; bases not matched to a gene: 7. Here the CDR3 reads CAITAGTGDYGYTF. The CDR3 nucleotides are TGTGCCATCACTGCCGGGACAGGGGATTATGGCTACACCTTC.

This clone has just a few counts. The chain has TRBV5-1 and TRBJ2-7; 9 positions match TRBD1. V lost 4 bases and J lost 4; bases outside the gene matches: 15. Germline CDR1 is SGHRS and CDR2 is YFSETQ. CDR3 length equals 17 residues. CDR3 protein: CASSRSRTGDREYEQYF. The CDR3 DNA reads TGCGCCAGCAGCCGATCCCGGACAGGGGACCGAGAATACGAGCAGTACTTC.

The rearrangement links TRBV18 to TRBJ1-4, with 9 bases matching TRBD1. V lost 3 bases to trimming and J lost 8 bases; unmatched junction nucleotides: 4. Germline V gene sequence: CDR1 KGHSH, CDR2 LQKENI. This CDR3 region has 14 residues. CDR3 in amino acids: CASSPGTGNEKLFF. The CDR3 DNA follows: TGTGCCAGCTCACCCGGGACAGGGAACGAAAAACTGTTTTTT.

CDR3 sequence (DNA): TGCAGCGTTCTAAACCAACGGGACAGGGTTGGCGGCTACACCTTC. Amino acid sequence: CSVLNQRDRVGGYTF. The genes are TRBV29-1 and TRBJ1-2; 9 nucleotides match TRBD1. The CDR3 sequence is 15 residues long. CDR1 and CDR2 from the germline V gene are SQVTM and ANQGSEA. V lost 5 bases and J lost 8; bases outside the gene matches: 15.

The rearrangement uses TRBV2 and TRBJ2-1; TRBD2 aligns across 9 bases. Germline lookup yields CDR1 SNHLY and CDR2 FYNNEI. J was trimmed by 0 bases and V by 4 bases; bases with no gene match: 19. CDR3 length: 21 residues. CDR3 region: CASSVYTSGWKSRSSYNEQFF. CDR3 in DNA: TGTGCCAGCAGTGTCTATACTAGCGGGTGGAAATCCCGAAGCTCCTACAATGAGCAGTTCTTC.

This chain connects TRBV7-2 to TRBJ2-1; 8 nucleotides match TRBD2. Germline V gene lookup returns CDR1 SGHTA and CDR2 FQGNSA. The CDR3 has 15 amino acids. Trimming cost V 11 bases and J 0 bases; bases outside gene matches: 9. The CDR3: CALGSGRHSYNEQFF. The CDR3 DNA is TGTGCCCTAGGCAGCGGGAGACACTCCTACAATGAGCAGTTCTTC.

V and J are TRBV6-1 and TRBJ1-3; unclear D gene. Germline loops: CDR1 MNHNS, CDR2 SASEGT. Trimming cost V 0 bases and J 4 bases, with 7 bases left between them. The CDR3 is 14 amino acids. DNA of the CDR3: TGTGCCAGCAGTGAAGCGGGGAGGGGAAACACCATATATTTT. This sequence encodes CASSEAGRGNTIYF.

The rearrangement uses TRBV19 and TRBJ2-3, with D uncertain. V lost 6 bases, J lost 2 bases, and 9 bases lay in between. Germline-derived CDR1 and CDR2 are LNHDA and SQIVND (reference sequence). The CDR3 contains 13 residues. In DNA form, the CDR3 reads TGTGCCAGTAGCCCGCGCCTCACAGATACGCAGTATTTT. Residues: CASSPRLTDTQYF.

V usage is TRBV28 and J usage is TRBJ2-7; D remains ambiguous. The CDR3 consists of 12 residues. From germline, CDR1 is MDHEN and CDR2 SYDVKM. The V gene lost 3 bases and the J gene lost 6 bases, with 9 bases spanning the gap. The CDR3 DNA is TGTGCCAGCAGTTTCCCCCCGCGCGAGCAGTACTTC. It codes for CASSFPPREQYF.

The chain couples TRBV9 to TRBJ2-7, with 13 positions matching TRBD2. From germline, CDR1 is SGDLS and CDR2 YYNGEE. V was pared by 4 bases and J by 2 bases, with 6 bases of the junction left unmatched. The CDR3 has 16 amino acids. The DNA of the CDR3 is TGTGCCAGCAGCCCCCCGGGACTAGCGGGACCCTACGAGCAGTACTTC. Protein: CASSPPGLAGPYEQYF. Full variable domain (outside the CDR3, taken from reference TRBV9 and TRBJ2-7): DSGVTQTPKHLITATGQRVTLRCSPRSGDLSVYWYQQSLDQGLQFLIQYYNGEERAKGNILERFSAQQFPDLHSELNLSSLELGDSALYFCASSPPGLAGPYEQYFGPGTRLTVT.

The rearrangement joins TRBV5-4 to TRBJ1-1; 9 bases align to TRBD1. Germline V gene lookup returns CDR1 SGHNT and CDR2 YYREEE (reference sequence). This CDR3 is built from 14 residues. V dropped 5 bases and J dropped 6; count of bases not matched to a gene: 8. CDR3 residues: CASRSGTGKAEAFF. As DNA, the CDR3 is TGTGCCAGCAGATCCGGGACAGGGAAGGCTGAAGCTTTCTTT.

The rearrangement joins TRBV18 to TRBJ2-1; D might be TRBD2 (5 bases). The V end lost 3 bases, the J end lost 4 bases, and 19 bases lay between the germline ends. The length of the CDR3 is 17 residues. Germline V gives CDR1 KGHSH, CDR2 LQKENI. The CDR3 DNA reads TGTGCCAGCTCACCCTCTTCTCCGGGATCGGGGTACAATGAGCAGTTCTTC. Translation: CASSPSSPGSGYNEQFF.

This clone was observed once. The rearrangement links TRBV5-4 to TRBJ2-3, with D unresolved. CDR1 SGHNT and CDR2 YYREEE come from the germline V gene (reference sequence). Trimming cost V 4 bases and J 8 bases, with 14 bases left between them. The CDR3 is 13 amino acids. In nucleotides, the CDR3 is TGTGCCAGCAGCCCCCCTAGTCGAGGTACGCAGTATTTT. Protein sequence: CASSPPSRGTQYF.